Given below is one TCR beta chain in context. Antigen: not known. Unique molecular identifiers were used in preparing the TCRbeta library. MiXCR, applied by TCRdb to the PCR reads, yields one record per CDR3 protein. The table includes approximately 210,000 distinct CDR3 sequences, about 15% detected once. This specimen comes from a study of T-cell reconstitution after alpha-beta-depleted transplantation in children. Study results and caveats: Expanded clones from the graft, numbering several hundred, reportedly supplied alpha-beta T cells about two months after transplant.

Trimming cost V 1 base and J 5 bases, with 6 bases left between them. The CDR3 runs to 13 residues. Material: PBMCs, mostly from graft donor cells, obtained 360 days after TCRalphabeta/CD19-depleted stem cell transplant. The receptor comes from a male patient between 2 and 15 years old who had a stem cell transplant for acute lymphoblastic leukemia, so the T cells may come from the graft donor. This chain connects TRBV12-3 or TRBV12-4 to TRBJ2-1; D remains ambiguous. This CDR3 reads CASSLVRNNEQFF. CDR3 sequence (DNA): TGTGCCAGCAGTTTAGTAAGAAACAATGAGCAGTTCTTC.